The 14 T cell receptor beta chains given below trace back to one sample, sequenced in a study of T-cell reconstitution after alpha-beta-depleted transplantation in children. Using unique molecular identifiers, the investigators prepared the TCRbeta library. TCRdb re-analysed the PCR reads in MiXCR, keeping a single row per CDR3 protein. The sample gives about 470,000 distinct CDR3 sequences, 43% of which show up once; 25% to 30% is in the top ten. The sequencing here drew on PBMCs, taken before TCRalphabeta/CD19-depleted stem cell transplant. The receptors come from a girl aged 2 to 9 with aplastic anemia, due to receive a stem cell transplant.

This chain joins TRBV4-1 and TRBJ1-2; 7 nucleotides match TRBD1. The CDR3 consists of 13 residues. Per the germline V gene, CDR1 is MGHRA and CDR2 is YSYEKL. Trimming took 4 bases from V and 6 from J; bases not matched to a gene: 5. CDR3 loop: CASSLGTVDGYTF. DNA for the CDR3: TGCGCCAGCAGCCTTGGGACAGTGGATGGCTACACCTTC.

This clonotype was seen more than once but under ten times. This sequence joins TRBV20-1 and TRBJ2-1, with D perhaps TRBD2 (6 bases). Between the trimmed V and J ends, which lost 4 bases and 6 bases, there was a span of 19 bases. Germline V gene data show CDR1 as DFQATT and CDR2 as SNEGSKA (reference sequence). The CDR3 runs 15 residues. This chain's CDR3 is CSANKGLAGGNEQFF. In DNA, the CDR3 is TGCAGTGCTAACAAAGGGCTAGCCGGGGGCAATGAGCAGTTCTTC.

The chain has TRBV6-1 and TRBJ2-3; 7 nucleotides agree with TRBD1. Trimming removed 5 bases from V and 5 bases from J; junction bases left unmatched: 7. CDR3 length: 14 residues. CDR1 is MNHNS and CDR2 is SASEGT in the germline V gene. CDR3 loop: CASSQKTGIDTQYF. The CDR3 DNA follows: TGTGCCAGCAGTCAAAAGACAGGGATAGATACGCAGTATTTT.

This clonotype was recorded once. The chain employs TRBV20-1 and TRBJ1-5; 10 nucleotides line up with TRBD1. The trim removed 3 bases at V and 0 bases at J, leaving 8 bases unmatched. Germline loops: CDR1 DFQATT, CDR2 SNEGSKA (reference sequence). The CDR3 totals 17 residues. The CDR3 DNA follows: TGCAGTGCTAGCGGGACAGGGGACTACTATAGCAATCAGCCCCAGCATTTT. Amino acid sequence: CSASGTGDYYSNQPQHF.

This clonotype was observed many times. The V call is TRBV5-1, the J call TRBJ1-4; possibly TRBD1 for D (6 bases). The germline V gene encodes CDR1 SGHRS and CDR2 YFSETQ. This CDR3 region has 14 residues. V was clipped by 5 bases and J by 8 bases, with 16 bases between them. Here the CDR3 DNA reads TGCGCCAGCAGTCTAACGGGGGGCTGGGAAAAACTGTTTTTT. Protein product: CASSLTGGWEKLFF.

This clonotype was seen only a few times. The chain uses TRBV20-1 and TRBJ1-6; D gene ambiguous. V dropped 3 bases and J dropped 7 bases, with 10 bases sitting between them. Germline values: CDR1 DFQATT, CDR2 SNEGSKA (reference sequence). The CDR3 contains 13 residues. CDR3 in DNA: TGCAGTGCTAGTGGACGGGTAAATTCACCCCTCCACTTT. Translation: CSASGRVNSPLHF.

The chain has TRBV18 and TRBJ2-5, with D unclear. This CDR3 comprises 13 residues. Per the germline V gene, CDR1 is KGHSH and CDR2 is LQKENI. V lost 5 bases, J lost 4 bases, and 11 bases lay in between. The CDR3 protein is CASSTRPGETQYF. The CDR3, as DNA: TGTGCCAGCTCAACCCGTCCGGGAGAGACCCAGTACTTC. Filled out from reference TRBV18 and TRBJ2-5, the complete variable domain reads NAGVMQNPRHLVRRRGQEARLRCSPMKGHSHVYWYRQLPEEGLKFMVYLQKENIIDESGMPKERFSAEFPKEGPSILRIQQVVRGDSAAYFCASSTRPGETQYFGPGTRLLVL.

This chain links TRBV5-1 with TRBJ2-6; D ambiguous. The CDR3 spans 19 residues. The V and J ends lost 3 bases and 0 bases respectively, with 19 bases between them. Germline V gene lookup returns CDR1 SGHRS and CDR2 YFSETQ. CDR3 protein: CASSSSPPGTSSGANVLTF. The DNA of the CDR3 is TGCGCCAGCAGCTCAAGCCCCCCGGGCACGAGCTCTGGGGCCAACGTCCTGACTTTC.

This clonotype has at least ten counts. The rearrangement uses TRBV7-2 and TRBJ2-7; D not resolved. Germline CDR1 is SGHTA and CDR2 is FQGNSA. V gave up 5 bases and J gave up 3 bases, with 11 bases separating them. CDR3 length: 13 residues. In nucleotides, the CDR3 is TGTGCCAGCAGCCTAAACCCCATCTACGAGCAGTACTTC. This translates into CASSLNPIYEQYF.

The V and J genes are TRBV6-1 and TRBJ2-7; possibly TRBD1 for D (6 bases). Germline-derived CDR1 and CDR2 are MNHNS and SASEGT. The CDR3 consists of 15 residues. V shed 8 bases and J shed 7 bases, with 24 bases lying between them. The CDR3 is CASSQQGTQPGEQYF. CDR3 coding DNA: TGTGCCAGCTCTCAGCAAGGGACACAGCCGGGGGAGCAGTACTTC.

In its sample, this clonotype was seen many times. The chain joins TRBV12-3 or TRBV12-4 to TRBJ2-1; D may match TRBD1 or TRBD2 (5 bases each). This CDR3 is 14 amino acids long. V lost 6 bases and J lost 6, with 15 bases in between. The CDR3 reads CASSEFSGSNEQFF. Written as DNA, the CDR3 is TGTGCCAGCAGCGAGTTCTCAGGGAGCAATGAGCAGTTCTTC.

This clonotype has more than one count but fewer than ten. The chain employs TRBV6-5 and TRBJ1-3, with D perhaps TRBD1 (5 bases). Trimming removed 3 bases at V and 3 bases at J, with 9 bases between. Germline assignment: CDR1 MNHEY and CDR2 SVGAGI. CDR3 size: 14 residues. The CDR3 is CASSYRDGGNTIYF. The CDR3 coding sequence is TGTGCCAGCAGTTATAGGGACGGTGGAAACACCATATATTTT.

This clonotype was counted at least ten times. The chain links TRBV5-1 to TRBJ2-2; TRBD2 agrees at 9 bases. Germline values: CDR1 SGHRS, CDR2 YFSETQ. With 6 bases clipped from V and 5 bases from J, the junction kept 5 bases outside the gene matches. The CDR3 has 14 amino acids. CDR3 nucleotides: TGCGCCAGCAAGACTAGCGGTCCTACCGGGGAGCTGTTTTTT. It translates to CASKTSGPTGELFF.

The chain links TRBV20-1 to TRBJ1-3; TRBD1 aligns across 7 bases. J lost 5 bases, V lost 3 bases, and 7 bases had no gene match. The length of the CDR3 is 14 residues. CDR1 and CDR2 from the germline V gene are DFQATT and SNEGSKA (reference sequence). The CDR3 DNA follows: TGCAGTGCTAGCTCCAGACAGGGACGAAACACCATATATTTT. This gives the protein CSASSRQGRNTIYF.